This T cell receptor (beta chain) was obtained from a study of cytomegalovirus exposure and HLA in healthy donors. Germline CDR1 MNHEY, CDR2 SVGAGI. The length of the CDR3 is 15 residues. J lost 1 base, V lost 6 bases, and 8 bases had no gene match. Study findings and constraints: Compared with the roughly 700-donor mean, an Asian-associated ancestry cluster reportedly had fewer N-insertions, according to a later analysis. V- and J-gene trimming of TCR beta was linked (in a later analysis) to a missense DCLRE1C variant. Later on, an analysis showed TCR association rates differing by HLA locus, with DRB1 the most and HLA-C the fewest. Among the sequence variants, a highly shared cluster was likely an artifact of sequencing.

PCR was performed using 60 Vbeta and 13 Jbeta primers. Produced via immunoSEQ multiplex PCR; TCRdb's table is partial and in-frame only. The table has 200,000 to 250,000 clones, 75% to 85% seen once; the top ten hold roughly 2.5%. Worth noting for this clone: Its specificity is not known.

Sequencing was performed on PBMCs. The receptor was derived from a woman aged 60-75 years in good health and CMV-seropositive. The J gene is TRBJ1-1, the V gene TRBV6-5; 7 nucleotides agree with TRBD1. The CDR3, as DNA: TGTGCCAGCAGATCCTCGACAGGGCAGAACACTGAAGCTTTCTTT. It yields the protein CASRSSTGQNTEAFF.